The next 18 T cell receptor beta chains were all read from a single sample in a study of blood T cell repertoires in COVID-19. Repertoires were generated with immunoSEQ multiplex PCR, while TCRdb's copy carries only in-frame clones and drops some. The sample yields roughly 150,000 clones, 60% to 80% seen once. The specimen sequenced was peripheral blood. The receptors originated from a man in his sixties who had recovered from COVID-19.

The chain carries TRBV6-6 and TRBJ2-7; 12 bases fit TRBD2. CDR1 MNHNY and CDR2 SVGAGI come from the germline V gene (reference sequence). J gave up 12 bases and V 5 bases, and 14 bases lay outside the gene matches. The CDR3 sequence is 15 residues long. CDR3: CASSGSLAGGPDGYF. As DNA, the CDR3 is TGTGCCAGCAGTGGAAGCCTAGCGGGAGGGCCCGACGGGTACTTC.

The chain joins TRBV11-2 to TRBJ1-6; 7 nucleotides match TRBD1. This CDR3 region has 15 residues. Germline CDR1 and CDR2: SGHAT and FQNNGV. Losses at the gene ends were 5 bases for V and 7 bases for J; bases not matched to a gene: 8. DNA for the CDR3: TGTGCCAGCAGCCTCACACGACAGGGAAATTCACCCCTCCACTTT. Translating it yields CASSLTRQGNSPLHF.

This chain links TRBV28 with TRBJ1-2; D remains unclear. This CDR3 comprises 16 residues. CDR1 MDHEN and CDR2 SYDVKM come from the germline V gene. The V end lost 4 bases, the J end lost 7 bases, and 22 bases lay between the germline ends. The CDR3, as DNA: TGTGCCAGCAGTTCCCATGGGTCCGTTATGGGGAGTGGCTACACCTTC. It is translated as CASSSHGSVMGSGYTF.

This clone was observed a single time. This sequence joins TRBV10-3 and TRBJ2-3; 9 bases are a match to TRBD1. J lost 3 bases, V lost 9 bases, and 4 bases had no gene match. The CDR3 length is 13 residues. In germline, CDR1 is ENHRY, CDR2 SYGVKD. In DNA, the CDR3 is TGTGCCATGCGGGACAGGGAAACAGATACGCAGTATTTT. It codes for CAMRDRETDTQYF.

The rearrangement links TRBV5-8 to TRBJ1-2; 7 bases are shared with TRBD1. The ends lost 4 bases at V and 6 bases at J; junction bases unmatched: 6. There are 13 residues in the CDR3. Germline lookup yields CDR1 SGHTS and CDR2 YDEGEE. The CDR3 protein is CASSNRDSHGYTF. Written as DNA, the CDR3 is TGTGCCAGCAGCAACCGGGACAGCCATGGCTACACCTTC.

The chain uses TRBV19 and TRBJ2-6; a possible D gene is TRBD1 (6 bases). Germline CDR1 is LNHDA and CDR2 is SQIVND (reference sequence). CDR3 length: 15 residues. Trimming cost V 5 bases and J 5 bases, with 13 bases left between them. This chain's CDR3 is CASSPRQARANVLTF. CDR3 sequence (DNA): TGTGCCAGTAGTCCCCGACAGGCCCGGGCCAACGTCCTGACTTTC.

The chain couples TRBV15 to TRBJ1-4; 7 bases align to TRBD1. Germline V gives CDR1 LNHNV, CDR2 YYDKDF (reference sequence). The CDR3 sequence is 16 residues long. The J segment lost 6 bases and the V segment lost 1 base, leaving 8 bases of the junction unmatched. This CDR3 is CATSRGLGTVDEKLFF. The CDR3 DNA is TGTGCCACCAGCAGAGGCCTCGGGACAGTTGATGAAAAACTGTTTTTT. The complete variable domain, with remaining parts taken from reference TRBV15 and TRBJ1-4, reads DAMVIQNPRYQVTQFGKPVTLSCSQTLNHNVMYWYQQKSSQAPKLLFHYYDKDFNNEADTPDNFQSRRPNTSFCFLDIRSPGLGDTAMYLCATSRGLGTVDEKLFFGSGTQLSVL.

V gene TRBV6-2 or TRBV6-3 combines with J gene TRBJ1-5; 8 positions match TRBD1. With 6 bases clipped from V and 4 bases from J, the junction kept 11 bases outside the gene matches. Germline CDR1 and CDR2: MNHEY and SVGEGT. This CDR3 region has 16 residues. The CDR3 reads CASSPLDRGENQPQHF. CDR3 coding DNA: TGTGCCAGCAGCCCCCTTGACAGGGGTGAAAATCAGCCCCAGCATTTT.

J is TRBJ2-6 and V is TRBV27; TRBD1 matches 9 bases. The CDR3 totals 17 residues. CDR1 and CDR2 (germline): MNHEY, SMNVEV (reference sequence). V trimming: 4 bases; J trimming: 2 bases; junction bases outside the gene matches: 6. The CDR3 coding sequence is TGTGCCAGCAGTTCCGGGACAGGGACCGCTGGGGCCAACGTCCTGACTTTC. It is translated as CASSSGTGTAGANVLTF. Variable domain in full (rest from reference TRBV27 and TRBJ2-6): EAQVTQNPRYLITVTGKKLTVTCSQNMNHEYMSWYRQDPGLGLRQIYYSMNVEVTDKGDVPEGYKVSRKEKRNFPLILESPSPNQTSLYFCASSSGTGTAGANVLTFGAGSRLTVL.

This clone appeared a single time. J is TRBJ2-1 and V is TRBV6-5; D unresolved. The CDR3 runs to 11 residues. CDR1 MNHEY and CDR2 SVGAGI come from the germline V gene. V was trimmed by 7 bases and J by 8 bases, leaving 9 bases between them. The DNA for the CDR3 is TGTGCCAGCAAAAATATCGATGAGCAGTTCTTC. Protein: CASKNIDEQFF.

The CDR3 DNA reads TGTGCCAGCCTCGAGGCGGGAGGGCTTACCTACAATGAGCAGTTCTTC. Its translation is CASLEAGGLTYNEQFF. The J gene is TRBJ2-1, the V gene TRBV28; TRBD2 agrees at 9 bases. This CDR3 spans 16 amino acids. Trimming at V came to 8 bases and at J to 2 bases, leaving 10 bases not matched to a gene. Per germline, CDR1 MDHEN and CDR2 SYDVKM.

The rearrangement joins TRBV28 to TRBJ1-3; a possible D gene is TRBD1 (6 bases). CDR1 MDHEN and CDR2 SYDVKM come from the germline V gene. The germline V and J ends were trimmed by 1 base and 9 bases, with 22 bases remaining between them. The CDR3 runs to 17 residues. DNA of the CDR3: TGTGCCAGCAGTTTATCAGAGACAGGCGCTCGGCGAGGCACCATATATTTT. The encoded protein is CASSLSETGARRGTIYF.

This clone has only a few counts. The V gene is TRBV10-3, the J gene TRBJ2-7; D is unresolved. The CDR3 totals 12 residues. V dropped 6 bases and J dropped 6 bases, with 12 bases sitting between them. The V gene's germline CDR1 is ENHRY and CDR2 SYGVKD. The CDR3: CAISQTSREQYF. CDR3 DNA sequence: TGTGCCATCAGCCAGACATCGCGCGAGCAGTACTTC.

V gene TRBV14 combines with J gene TRBJ2-3, with 8 positions matching TRBD2. The CDR3 covers 16 residues. V was clipped by 5 bases and J by 2 bases; unmatched bases: 9. CDR1 is SGHDN, CDR2 FVKESK, per germline. Here the CDR3 reads CASSSRGGLITDTQYF. The DNA for the CDR3 is TGTGCCAGCAGCTCCCGGGGGGGCCTGATCACAGATACGCAGTATTTT.

This clone was seen a single time. The V gene is TRBV6-2 or TRBV6-3, the J gene TRBJ2-5, with 12 bases fitting TRBD2. Germline V lookup: CDR1 MNHEY, CDR2 SVGEGT. The CDR3 covers 16 residues. J gave up 9 bases and V 4 bases, and 12 bases lay outside the gene matches. The CDR3 DNA follows: TGTGCCAGCAGTTTCCTCGCGGGACTAGCGGGCGCCCCCCAGTACTTC. Translation: CASSFLAGLAGAPQYF.

This chain connects TRBV19 to TRBJ1-6; D perhaps matches TRBD1 (6 bases). The CDR3 is 16 residues long. Germline loops: CDR1 LNHDA, CDR2 SQIVND (reference sequence). The V and J ends lost 6 bases and 0 bases respectively, with 12 bases between them. As DNA, the CDR3 is TGTGCCAGTAGAACCACAGGGAGCTCCTATAATTCACCCCTCCACTTT. Its protein product is CASRTTGSSYNSPLHF.

V and J are TRBV27 and TRBJ1-5; TRBD1 matches 8 bases. Germline loops: CDR1 MNHEY, CDR2 SMNVEV (reference sequence). Germline trimming cut 6 bases from V and 4 bases from J; bases unmatched to any gene: 11. This CDR3 comprises 16 residues. CDR3 sequence reads: CASRARARGRNQPQHF. The CDR3 nucleotides read TGTGCCAGCAGGGCTCGGGCCAGGGGGCGGAATCAGCCCCAGCATTTT.

The chain recombines TRBV6-1 with TRBJ1-1, with TRBD1 matching 10 bases. The CDR3 loop spans 14 amino acids. The germline V gene has CDR1 MNHNS and CDR2 SASEGT. With V trimmed by 2 bases and J by 11 bases, 8 bases remained unmatched. CDR3 bases: TGTGCCAGCAGTGAATTCGGACAGGGGGGAACGGCTTTCTTT. This sequence encodes CASSEFGQGGTAFF.